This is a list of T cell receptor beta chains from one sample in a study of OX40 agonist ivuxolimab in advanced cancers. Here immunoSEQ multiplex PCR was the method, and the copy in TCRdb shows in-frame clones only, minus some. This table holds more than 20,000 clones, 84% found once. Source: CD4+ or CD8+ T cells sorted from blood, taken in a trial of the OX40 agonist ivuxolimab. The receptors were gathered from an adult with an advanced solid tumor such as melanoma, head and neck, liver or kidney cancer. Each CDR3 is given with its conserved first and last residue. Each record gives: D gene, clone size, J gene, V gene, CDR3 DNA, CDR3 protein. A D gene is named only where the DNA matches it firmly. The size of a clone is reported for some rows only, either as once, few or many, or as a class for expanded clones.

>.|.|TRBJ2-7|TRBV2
TGTGCCAGCAAGGCGTACGAGCAGTACTTC
CASKAYEQYF
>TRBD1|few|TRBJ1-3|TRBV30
TGTGCCTTCCCACAGGGGCCCTCTGGAAACACCATATATTTT
CAFPQGPSGNTIYF
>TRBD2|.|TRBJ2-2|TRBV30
TGTGCCTGGAGTGGGGGGACTAGCGGCACAGTGGCCGGGGAGCTGTTTTTT
CAWSGGTSGTVAGELFF
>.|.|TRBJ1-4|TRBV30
TGTGCCTGGAGCTTACTGAGGGAAAAACTGTTTTTT
CAWSLLREKLFF
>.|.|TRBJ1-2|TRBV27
TGTGCCAGCAGTTTAGGCTCAACTAACTATGGCTACACCTTC
CASSLGSTNYGYTF
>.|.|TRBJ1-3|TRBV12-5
TGTGCTAGGTCTGCCGGGGCTCACTCTGGAAACACCATATATTTT
CARSAGAHSGNTIYF
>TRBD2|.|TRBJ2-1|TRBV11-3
TGTGCCAGCAGCTTCGTCGGGAGGGATGATGAGCAGTTCTTC
CASSFVGRDDEQFF
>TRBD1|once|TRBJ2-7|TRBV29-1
TGCAGCGTTGAATCGGGTGACAGGGTCTACGAGCAGTACTTC
CSVESGDRVYEQYF
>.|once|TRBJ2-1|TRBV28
TGTGCCAGCAGTTACGACAAGCGAGGGATGGAGGATGAGCAGTTCTTC
CASSYDKRGMEDEQFF
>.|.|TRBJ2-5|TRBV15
TGTGCCACCAGCAGAGATTCAGGAGAGACCCAGTACTTC
CATSRDSGETQYF
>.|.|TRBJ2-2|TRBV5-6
TGTGCCAGCAGCCCTACCACGAACACCGGGGAGCTGTTTTTT
CASSPTTNTGELFF
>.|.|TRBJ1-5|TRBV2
TGTGCCAGCAGTGAAGCCGGGGTTGGAAATCAGCCCCAGCATTTT
CASSEAGVGNQPQHF
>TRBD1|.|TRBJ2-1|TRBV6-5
TGTGCCAGCAGCTGGGACAGCGCCTACAATGAGCAGTTCTTC
CASSWDSAYNEQFF
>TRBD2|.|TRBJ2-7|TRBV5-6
TGTGCCAGCAGCCACGGGGTAGCGGGGGCCTACGAGCAGTACTTC
CASSHGVAGAYEQYF
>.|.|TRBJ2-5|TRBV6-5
TGTGCCAGCAGTCCGGTAGGGCCCCAAGAGACCCAGTACTTC
CASSPVGPQETQYF
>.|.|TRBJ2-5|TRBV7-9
TGTGCCAGCAGCTTTAGGGACTTC
CASSFRDF
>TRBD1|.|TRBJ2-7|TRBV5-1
TGCGCCAGCAGCGAGGGGACAGGGGGCTACGAGCAGTACTTC
CASSEGTGGYEQYF
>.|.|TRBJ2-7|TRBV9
TGTGCCAGCAGCGCCGGAGGTTACGAGCAGTACTTC
CASSAGGYEQYF
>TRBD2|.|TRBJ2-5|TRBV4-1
TGCGCCAGCAGCCACAAAGCGGGAGGGGGGGAGACCCAGTACTTC
CASSHKAGGGETQYF
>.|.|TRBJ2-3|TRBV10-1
TGCGCCAGCAGTGAGGAGGGACTTCCCAGAGATACGCAGTATTTT
CASSEEGLPRDTQYF
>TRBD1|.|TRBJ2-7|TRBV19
TGTGCCAGTAGTTCGGACAGGACCTACGAGCAGTACTTC
CASSSDRTYEQYF
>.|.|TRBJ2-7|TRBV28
TGTGCCAGCAGTTTTTTCGCACTCTCCTACGAGCAGTACTTC
CASSFFALSYEQYF
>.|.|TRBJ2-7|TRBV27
TGTGCCAGCAGCCCCCTTGATCTTACCTACGAGCAGTACTTC
CASSPLDLTYEQYF
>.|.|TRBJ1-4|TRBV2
TGTGCCAGCAGTGAAAAGGATGGGCAGTGGAGTGAAAAACTGTTTTTT
CASSEKDGQWSEKLFF
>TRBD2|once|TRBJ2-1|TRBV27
TGTGCCAGCAGTTTAGGGGTACCCGGGAGGGCTTACAATGAGCAGTTCTTC
CASSLGVPGRAYNEQFF
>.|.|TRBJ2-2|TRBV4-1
TGCGCCAGCAGCCAAGATTCGGGGTCCGGGGAGCTGTTTTTT
CASSQDSGSGELFF
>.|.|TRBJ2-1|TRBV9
TGTGCCAGCAGCGTAGAGGCTACCTACAATGAGCAGTTCTTC
CASSVEATYNEQFF
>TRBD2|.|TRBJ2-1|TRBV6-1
TGTGCCAGCAGTGAAGCTGCGGGAGGAGGCAACAATGAGCAGTTCTTC
CASSEAAGGGNNEQFF
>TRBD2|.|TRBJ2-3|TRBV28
TGTGCCAGCAGTGGACTAGCGGGGTGGGGTGCAGATACGCAGTATTTT
CASSGLAGWGADTQYF
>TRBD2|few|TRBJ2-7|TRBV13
TGTGCCAGCAGCTTAAGACTAGCGGTAAACTCCTACGAGCAGTACTTC
CASSLRLAVNSYEQYF
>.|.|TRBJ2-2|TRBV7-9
TGTGCCAGCAGCGCGCCTGCGGGCACCGGGGAGCTGTTTTTT
CASSAPAGTGELFF
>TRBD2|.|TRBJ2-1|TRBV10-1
TGCGCCAGCACCGGGAGGGCCAGCTCCTACAATGAGCAGTTCTTC
CASTGRASSYNEQFF
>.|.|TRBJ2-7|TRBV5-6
TGTGCCAGCAGCTTGATCACCTACTACGAGCAGTACTTC
CASSLITYYEQYF
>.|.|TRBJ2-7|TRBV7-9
TGTGCCAGCAGCTTAGTTCTGGGCCCCCCCTACGAGCAGTACTTC
CASSLVLGPPYEQYF
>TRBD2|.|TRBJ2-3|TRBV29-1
TGCAGCGTTGAAGGGGCTAGCGGGAACACAGATACGCAGTATTTT
CSVEGASGNTDTQYF
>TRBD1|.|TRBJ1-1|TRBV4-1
TGCGCCAGCAGCCCGGGACAGGGGACCATGAACACTGAAGCTTTCTTT
CASSPGQGTMNTEAFF
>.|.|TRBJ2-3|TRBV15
TGTGCCACCAGCGCCGACTACAGCGGCACAGATACGCAGTATTTT
CATSADYSGTDTQYF
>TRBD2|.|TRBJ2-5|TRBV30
TGTGCCTGGAGTGGCCTAGCGGGAGGGCCCCCCCAAGAGACCCAGTACTTC
CAWSGLAGGPPQETQYF
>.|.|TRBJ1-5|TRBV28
TGTGCCAGCAGCCTAGACAGCTATAGCAATCAGCCCCAGCATTTT
CASSLDSYSNQPQHF